This T cell receptor (beta chain) was sequenced for a study of neurological immune-mediated disorders. Ten or more counts support this clonotype. Antigen unknown. In germline, CDR1 is SGHRS, CDR2 YFSETQ. The CDR3 runs 17 residues. Trimming pared 3 bases from V and 9 bases from J, leaving 22 bases between. TCRdb recomputed calls from the 5' RACE reads with MiXCR, one row per CDR3 protein. In the table there are roughly 30,000 distinct CDR3 sequences, 6.6% of which are singletons. Study-level points and caveats: HTLV-1-associated myelopathy led in TCR clonal expansion, while multiple sclerosis ranked lowest, below healthy controls. None of the CDR3 amino acid sequences of expanded clones recurred across subjects, suggesting private repertoires in all groups.

This receptor was taken from a woman aged 45 to 65 in good health. V is TRBV5-1 and J is TRBJ1-6; maybe TRBD1 (6 bases). The material sequenced was PBMCs. The CDR3 nucleotides read TGCGCCAGCAGCTCCGGGGGCCGGGATGCGGCGAGTTCACCCCTCCACTTT. Residues: CASSSGGRDAASSPLHF.